These T cell receptor beta chains were read from a single sample in a study of regulatory T cells in long-lasting Graves disease. Each CDR3 protein gets one entry after TCRdb re-called the multiplex PCR reads with MiXCR. The sample shows about half a million distinct CDR3 sequences, approximately 23% of them seen only once. Sequencing used peripheral blood mononuclear cells (PBMCs), obtained when the disease was refractory, from a patient treated with antithyroid drugs. All receptors derive from a female donor with Graves disease. The conserved cysteine and the conserved F or W are not part of the CDR3 here. Each record gives: D gene, V gene, clone size, J gene, CDR3 protein. A D gene is named only where the DNA matches it firmly. Not all rows give a size; the values are once, few, many and, for expanded clones, a class.

>TRBD1|TRBV29-1|.|TRBJ1-4
SVGAGGHEKLF
>TRBD1|TRBV28|many|TRBJ1-1
ASSLTGTGGYTEAF
>TRBD2|TRBV7-2|many|TRBJ2-7
ASSSGTSGTYEQY
>.|TRBV6-1|few|TRBJ1-1
ASITGRTEAF
>.|TRBV28|many|TRBJ1-5
ASSPGHLLTQH
>.|TRBV28|many|TRBJ1-2
ASIRAGAYGYT
>.|TRBV19|few|TRBJ2-5
ASSIIQGRQETQY
>.|TRBV12-3/TRBV12-4|many|TRBJ2-7
ASSLFGNYEQY
>TRBD1|TRBV5-1|many|TRBJ1-1
ASSPRQGSNEAF
>.|TRBV28|many|TRBJ1-5
ASSLPGVDQPQH
>TRBD2|TRBV9|many|TRBJ2-2
ASSVGRGTGELF
>TRBD1|TRBV19|.|TRBJ1-5
TSSLSTGDGNQPQH
>.|TRBV11-2|.|TRBJ2-2
ASSPTIGKTGELF
>TRBD1|TRBV11-1|many|TRBJ1-2
ASSETGTADGYT
>TRBD2|TRBV6-1|many|TRBJ2-5
ATRSGLAGKETQY
>TRBD2|TRBV15|few|TRBJ2-3
ATSLGTSGGARADTQY
>TRBD2|TRBV7-2|many|TRBJ2-7
ASSLEGTSGAYEQY
>TRBD1|TRBV30|.|TRBJ2-7
ASTTGQEQY
>.|TRBV20-1|many|TRBJ1-2
SASHLRDGGYT
>TRBD2|TRBV14|few|TRBJ2-5
ASGSGSKETQY
>.|TRBV2|many|TRBJ2-4
ASSEWWVSAKNIQY
>.|TRBV7-2|.|TRBJ2-7
ASSVRVAYEQY
>.|TRBV19|few|TRBJ2-7
ASSDDPSGRHEQY
>TRBD1|TRBV28|.|TRBJ2-1
ASSPGTGAYNEQF
>TRBD1|TRBV6-1|many|TRBJ1-5
ATGQVANQPQH
>TRBD1|TRBV9|.|TRBJ2-7
ASSTPGQGDYEQY
>.|TRBV4-1|few|TRBJ1-2
ASSQDAQLDYGYT
>.|TRBV28|many|TRBJ2-7
ASSFPRAPEQY
>.|TRBV30|.|TRBJ1-1
AWILRLDTEAF
>.|TRBV12-3/TRBV12-4|many|TRBJ1-1
ASSDRIQGIEAF
>.|TRBV6-9|many|TRBJ2-2
ASSWERNTGELF
>.|TRBV12-3/TRBV12-4|many|TRBJ2-5
ASSYTAKGTQY
>TRBD2|TRBV7-8|few|TRBJ2-7
ASSPGTSVYEQC
>TRBD2|TRBV11-2|many|TRBJ2-7
ASSLASLAGIYEQY
>TRBD2|TRBV6-5|many|TRBJ2-7
ASSYAAGVGYEQY
>TRBD1|TRBV28|many|TRBJ1-2
ASTQGESYGYT
>.|TRBV5-1|many|TRBJ2-2
ASSARDGNTGELF
>TRBD1|TRBV2|many|TRBJ1-5
ASSTQGYQPQH
>.|TRBV28|.|TRBJ2-7
ASSLATRPYEQY
>.|TRBV29-1|few|TRBJ1-2
SAGTDPNYGYT
>.|TRBV20-1|.|TRBJ1-2
SASWGLKGGYT
>.|TRBV6-2/TRBV6-3|.|TRBJ1-5
ASSPTVIGAQH
>.|TRBV7-2|many|TRBJ1-5
ASSLVGSDQPQH
>.|TRBV11-3|.|TRBJ1-3
ASSLDAGSGNTIY
>.|TRBV11-2|few|TRBJ1-2
ASSLDSRGMGYGYT